This T cell receptor (beta chain) is from a study of Graves' ophthalmopathy and Graves' hyperthyroidism. To note about this clonotype: Its matching antigen is unknown.

V was pared by 8 bases and J by 2 bases, with 12 bases between. CDR3 size: 13 residues. Germline CDR1 reads SQVTM; CDR2 reads ANQGSEA. Study-wide findings and caveats: Most expanded thyroid clonotypes above 0.001 frequency also appeared in blood. Ophthalmopathy progression cases were predicted by the model with 70.59% sensitivity and 72% to 80% specificity. Using a 13-signature model, the authors split ophthalmopathy from stable hyperthyroidism, with about 90% sensitivity and 65% to 82% specificity.

Amplified material comprised TCR beta CDR3 regions derived from RNA transcripts. A first-round RT-PCR used HTBI primers, followed by a second-round multiplex PCR. In TCRdb, the multiplex PCR reads were re-called with MiXCR into one record per CDR3 protein. The repertoire holds around 1.1 million distinct CDR3 sequences, with 36% as singletons. Clinical symptoms, serum thyroxine, TRAb, thyroid ultrasound and orbital computed tomography formed the basis of diagnosis. The source material was peripheral blood or thyroid tissue (not recorded which). The rearrangement links TRBV29-1 to TRBJ1-4, with D perhaps TRBD1 (5 bases). The receptor's source is an adult man with Graves' hyperthyroidism. The CDR3 loop is CSYSWGTNEKLFF. The DNA of the CDR3 is TGCAGCTACTCATGGGGGACTAATGAAAAACTGTTTTTT.